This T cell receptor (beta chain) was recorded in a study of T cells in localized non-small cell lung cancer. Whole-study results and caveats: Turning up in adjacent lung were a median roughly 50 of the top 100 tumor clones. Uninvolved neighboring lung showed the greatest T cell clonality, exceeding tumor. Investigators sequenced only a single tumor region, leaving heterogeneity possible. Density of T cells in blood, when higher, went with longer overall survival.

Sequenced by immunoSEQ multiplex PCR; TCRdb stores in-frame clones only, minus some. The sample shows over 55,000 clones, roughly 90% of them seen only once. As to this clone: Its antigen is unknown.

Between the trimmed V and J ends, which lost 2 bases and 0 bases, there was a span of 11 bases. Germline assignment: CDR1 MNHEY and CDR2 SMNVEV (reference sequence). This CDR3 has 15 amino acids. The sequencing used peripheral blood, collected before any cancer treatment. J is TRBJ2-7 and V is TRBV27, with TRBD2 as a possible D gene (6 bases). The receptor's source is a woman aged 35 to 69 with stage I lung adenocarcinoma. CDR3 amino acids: CASSLGGETSYEQYF. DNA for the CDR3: TGTGCCAGCAGTTTAGGCGGGGAAACCTCCTACGAGCAGTACTTC.